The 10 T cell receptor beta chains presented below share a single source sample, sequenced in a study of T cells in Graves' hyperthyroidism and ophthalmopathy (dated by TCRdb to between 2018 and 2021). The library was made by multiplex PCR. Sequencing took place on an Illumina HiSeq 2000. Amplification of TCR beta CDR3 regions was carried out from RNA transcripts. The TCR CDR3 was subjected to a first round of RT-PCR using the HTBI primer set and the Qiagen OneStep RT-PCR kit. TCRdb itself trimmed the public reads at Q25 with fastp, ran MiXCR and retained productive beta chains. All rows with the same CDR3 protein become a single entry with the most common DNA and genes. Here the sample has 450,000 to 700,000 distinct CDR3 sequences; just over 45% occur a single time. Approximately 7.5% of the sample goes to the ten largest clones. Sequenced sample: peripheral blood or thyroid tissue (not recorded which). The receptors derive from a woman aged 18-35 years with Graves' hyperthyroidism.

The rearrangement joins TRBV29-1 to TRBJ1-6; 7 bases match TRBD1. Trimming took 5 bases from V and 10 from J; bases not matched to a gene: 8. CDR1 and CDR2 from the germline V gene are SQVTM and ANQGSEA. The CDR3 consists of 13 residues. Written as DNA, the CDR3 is TGCAGCGTTCGAACAGGGGTTAGCTCACCCCTCCACTTT. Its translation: CSVRTGVSSPLHF. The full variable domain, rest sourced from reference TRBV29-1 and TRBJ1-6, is SAVISQKPSRDICQRGTSLTIQCQVDSQVTMMFWYRQQPGQSLTLIATANQGSEATYESGFVIDKFPISRPNLTFSTLTVSNMSPEDSSIYLCSVRTGVSSPLHFGNGTRLTVT.

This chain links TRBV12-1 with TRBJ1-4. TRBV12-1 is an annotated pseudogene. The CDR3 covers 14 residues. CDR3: CASSSGGAWEKLFF. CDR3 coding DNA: TGTGCCAGCAGCTCCGGGGGGGCCTGGGAAAAACTGTTTTTT.

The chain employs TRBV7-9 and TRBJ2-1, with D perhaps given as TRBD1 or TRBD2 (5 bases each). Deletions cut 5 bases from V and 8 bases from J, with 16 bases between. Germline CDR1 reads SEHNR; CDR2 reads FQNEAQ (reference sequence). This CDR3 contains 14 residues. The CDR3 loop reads CASSPLRDVYEQFF. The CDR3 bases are TGTGCCAGCAGCCCACTCCGGGACGTCTATGAGCAGTTCTTC. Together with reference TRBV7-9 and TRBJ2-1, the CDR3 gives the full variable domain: DTGVSQNPRHKITKRGQNVTFRCDPISEHNRLYWYRQTLGQGPEFLTYFQNEAQLEKSRLLSDRFSAERPKGSFSTLEIQRTEQGDSAMYLCASSPLRDVYEQFFGPGTRLTVL.

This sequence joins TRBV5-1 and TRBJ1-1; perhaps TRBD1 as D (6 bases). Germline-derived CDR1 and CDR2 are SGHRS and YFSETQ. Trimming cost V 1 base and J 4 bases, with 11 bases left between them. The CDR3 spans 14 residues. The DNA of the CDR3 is TGCGCCAGCAGCTTGAGGGGGGCACCCACTGAAGCTTTCTTT. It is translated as CASSLRGAPTEAFF.

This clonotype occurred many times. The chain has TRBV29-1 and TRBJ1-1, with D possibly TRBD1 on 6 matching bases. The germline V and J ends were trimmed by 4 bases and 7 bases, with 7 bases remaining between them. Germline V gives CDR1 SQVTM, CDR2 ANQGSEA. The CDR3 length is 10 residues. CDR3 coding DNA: TGCAGCGTTGGGACAGTTGAAGCTTTCTTT. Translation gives CSVGTVEAFF.

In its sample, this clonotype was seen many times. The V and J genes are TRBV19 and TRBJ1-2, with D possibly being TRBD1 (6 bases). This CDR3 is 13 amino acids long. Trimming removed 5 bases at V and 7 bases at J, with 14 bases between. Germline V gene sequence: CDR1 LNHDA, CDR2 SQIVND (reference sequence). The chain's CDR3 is CASSLQGLGGYTF. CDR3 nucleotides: TGTGCCAGTAGTCTACAGGGTTTAGGTGGCTACACCTTC. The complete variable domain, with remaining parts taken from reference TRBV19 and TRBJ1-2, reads DGGITQSPKYLFRKEGQNVTLSCEQNLNHDAMYWYRQDPGQGLRLIYYSQIVNDFQKGDIAEGYSVSREKKESFPLTVTSAQKNPTAFYLCASSLQGLGGYTFGSGTRLTVV.

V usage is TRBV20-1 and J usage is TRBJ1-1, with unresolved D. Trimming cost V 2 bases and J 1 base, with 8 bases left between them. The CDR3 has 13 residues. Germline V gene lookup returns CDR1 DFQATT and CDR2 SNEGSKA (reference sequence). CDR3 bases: TGCAGTGCTAGACCCGAGGGGAACACTGAAGCTTTCTTT. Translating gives CSARPEGNTEAFF.

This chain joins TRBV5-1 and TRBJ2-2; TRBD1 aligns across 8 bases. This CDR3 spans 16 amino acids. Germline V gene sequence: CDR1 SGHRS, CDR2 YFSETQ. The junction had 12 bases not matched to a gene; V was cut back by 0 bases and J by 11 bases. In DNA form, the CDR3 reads TGCGCCAGCAGCTTGGCCGCGGGGACAGGCCTGGGCGAGCTGTTTTTT. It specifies CASSLAAGTGLGELFF.

This CDR3 reads CASRPTGQGKTQYF. The CDR3 DNA follows: TGTGCCAGCAGGCCCACCGGGCAGGGAAAGACCCAGTACTTC. This chain joins TRBV7-2 and TRBJ2-5; D perhaps matches TRBD1 (5 bases). Trimming removed 6 bases from V and 6 bases from J, with 17 bases in between. The germline gives CDR1 SGHTA, CDR2 FQGNSA. The CDR3 is made up of 14 amino acids.

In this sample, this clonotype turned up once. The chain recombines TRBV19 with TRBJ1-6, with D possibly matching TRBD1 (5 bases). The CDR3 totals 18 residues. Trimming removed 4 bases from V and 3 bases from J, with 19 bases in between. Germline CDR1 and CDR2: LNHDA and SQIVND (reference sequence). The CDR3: CASSTLAGGAVYNSPLHF. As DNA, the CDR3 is TGTGCCAGTAGTACCCTAGCGGGAGGGGCAGTCTATAATTCACCCCTCCACTTT. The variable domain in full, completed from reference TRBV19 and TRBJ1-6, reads DGGITQSPKYLFRKEGQNVTLSCEQNLNHDAMYWYRQDPGQGLRLIYYSQIVNDFQKGDIAEGYSVSREKKESFPLTVTSAQKNPTAFYLCASSTLAGGAVYNSPLHFGNGTRLTVT.